This passage covers 26 T cell receptor beta chains from one sample sequenced in a study of T cell responses to AZD1222 COVID-19 vaccine. The protocol was immunoSEQ multiplex PCR, while the TCRdb copy is restricted to in-frame clones and leaves out a portion. The sample gives roughly 140,000 clones, under 95% of which show up once; 5% is in the top ten. This specimen consisted of peripheral blood, obtained on day 0 of AZD1222 vaccination. The receptors come from an adult in good health.

This chain links TRBV28 with TRBJ2-5, with 11 bases identical to TRBD2. Germline lookup yields CDR1 MDHEN and CDR2 SYDVKM. This CDR3 comprises 17 residues. Unmatched junction bases numbered 13, after V lost 5 bases and J lost 5 bases. The DNA for the CDR3 is TGTGCCAGCAGTCTAGGGGTTAGCGGGAGGGTTTGGGAGACCCAGTACTTC. It translates to CASSLGVSGRVWETQYF.

This clone is a singleton in its sample. CDR3 residues: CASSPSGLNSAGELFF. CDR3 nucleotides: TGTGCCAGCAGCCCTAGCGGTTTGAATTCGGCCGGGGAGCTGTTTTTT. The V call is TRBV7-6, the J call TRBJ2-2; 7 bases match TRBD2. The ends lost 5 bases at V and 6 bases at J; junction bases unmatched: 12. This CDR3 comprises 16 residues. Germline V lookup: CDR1 SGHVS, CDR2 FNYEAQ.

This chain connects TRBV6-2 or TRBV6-3 to TRBJ2-3; D gene ambiguous. V was shortened by 2 bases and J by 2 bases, with 2 bases between the two germline ends. This CDR3 contains 12 residues. Germline V gene data show CDR1 as MNHEY and CDR2 as SVGEGT. For the CDR3, the DNA is TGTGCCAGCAGTTACCTCACAGATACGCAGTATTTT. Amino acids: CASSYLTDTQYF.

The genes are TRBV6-5 and TRBJ1-4; no reliable D call. Trimming took 6 bases from V and 7 from J, leaving 18 bases between them. Per the germline V gene, CDR1 is MNHEY and CDR2 is SVGAGI. The CDR3 runs 15 residues. Written as DNA, the CDR3 is TGTGCCAGCAGCCCCGGAACAGCCCTTGTTGAAAAACTGTTTTTT. Encoded protein: CASSPGTALVEKLFF.

The V gene is TRBV12-3 or TRBV12-4, the J gene TRBJ2-3; maybe TRBD2 (6 bases). V shed 5 bases and J shed 11 bases, with 17 bases lying between them. The CDR3 spans 13 residues. The CDR3 reads CASSPPVPEGQYF. The DNA for the CDR3 is TGTGCCAGCAGTCCCCCTGTCCCGGAGGGGCAGTATTTT.

The chain is built from TRBV28 and TRBJ1-2, with a weak D call TRBD1 (5 bases). CDR3 length equals 16 residues. Germline-derived CDR1 and CDR2 are MDHEN and SYDVKM. The ends were cut back, 4 bases at V and 4 bases at J, with 19 bases in the middle. CDR3 loop: CASSSLRQTTAYGYTF. The DNA for the CDR3 is TGTGCCAGCAGTTCCCTAAGACAGACAACCGCCTATGGCTACACCTTC.

The chain uses TRBV28 and TRBJ1-1; 7 bases fit TRBD1. There are 18 residues in the CDR3. After removal of 3 bases from V and 0 bases from J, the junction contained 13 bases not matched to a gene. Germline CDR1 MDHEN, CDR2 SYDVKM. The CDR3 loop is CASSLSGTDYPLNTEAFF. The CDR3, as DNA: TGTGCCAGCAGTTTGAGTGGGACAGACTACCCCTTGAACACTGAAGCTTTCTTT.

This rearrangement joins TRBV28 to TRBJ2-3; the match to TRBD2 covers 9 bases. The length of the CDR3 is 15 residues. The ends lost 6 bases at V and 5 bases at J; junction bases unmatched: 9. Germline V gene data show CDR1 as MDHEN and CDR2 as SYDVKM. The CDR3 DNA is TGTGCCAGCAGCGGATTTAGCGGGAGAATAGATACGCAGTATTTT. It codes for CASSGFSGRIDTQYF.

This rearrangement joins TRBV9 to TRBJ2-1, with 10 bases fitting TRBD2. The germline gives CDR1 SGDLS, CDR2 YYNGEE. This CDR3 comprises 16 residues. Losses at the gene ends were 0 bases for V and 7 bases for J; bases not matched to a gene: 7. The DNA for the CDR3 is TGTGCCAGCAGCGTAGCATCGTCTAGCGGGAGTAATGAGCAGTTCTTC. This encodes CASSVASSSGSNEQFF.

J is TRBJ1-2 and V is TRBV7-2, with D unclear. The germline gives CDR1 SGHTA, CDR2 FQGNSA. CDR3 length: 16 amino acids. The V gene lost 4 bases and the J gene lost 0 bases, with 15 bases spanning the gap. CDR3 bases: TGTGCCAGCAGCTCCCGAGCCGTAACAGCTAACTATGGCTACACCTTC. The encoded protein is CASSSRAVTANYGYTF.

CDR3 loop: CASSPDDSPSREKLFF. The CDR3 region has the DNA TGTGCCAGCAGCCCCGATGACAGCCCTTCCAGGGAAAAACTGTTTTTT. The chain uses TRBV7-9 and TRBJ1-4, with a weak D call TRBD1 (5 bases). V was pared by 5 bases and J by 8 bases, with 21 bases between. The CDR3 is 16 residues long. Germline V gene lookup returns CDR1 SEHNR and CDR2 FQNEAQ (reference sequence).

The gene calls are TRBV4-2 and TRBJ2-3; D remains unclear. The CDR3 has 12 residues. Per the germline V gene, CDR1 is LGHNA and CDR2 is YNFKEQ. Trimming cost V 6 bases and J 4 bases, with 8 bases left between them. The CDR3 coding sequence is TGTGCCAGCAGGGCAGGCTCAGATACGCAGTATTTT. It yields the protein CASRAGSDTQYF.

The chain couples TRBV6-5 to TRBJ2-2, with a weak D call TRBD2 (5 bases). This CDR3 has 15 residues. V shed 4 bases and J shed 6 bases, with 15 bases lying between them. Germline CDR1 is MNHEY and CDR2 is SVGAGI. The CDR3 loop reads CASSFSGSVAGELFF. CDR3 nucleotide sequence: TGTGCCAGCAGTTTCTCTGGGAGCGTGGCCGGGGAGCTGTTTTTT.

In this sample, this clone turned up once. The chain recombines TRBV19 with TRBJ1-4; tentative D call: TRBD1 (6 bases). CDR1 is LNHDA and CDR2 is SQIVND in the germline V gene (reference sequence). The CDR3 length is 16 residues. V was pared by 7 bases and J by 0 bases, with 15 bases between. CDR3 protein: CASTTGGRATNEKLFF. The CDR3 region has the DNA TGTGCCAGTACGACGGGGGGCCGGGCAACTAATGAAAAACTGTTTTTT.

The gene calls are TRBV3-1 (or the pseudogene TRBV3-2) and TRBJ2-7, with D perhaps matching TRBD1 (6 bases). V lost 5 bases and J lost 9, with 14 bases in between. This CDR3 contains 12 residues. The V gene's germline CDR1 is LGHDT and CDR2 YNNKEL (reference sequence). CDR3 nucleotides: TGTGCCAGCAGCGTAGAGGGCAGGGGGCAGTACTTC. As protein: CASSVEGRGQYF.

The chain carries TRBV28 and TRBJ2-7; D not certain. Germline V gives CDR1 MDHEN, CDR2 SYDVKM. The CDR3 runs 12 residues. Deletions cut 5 bases from V and 6 bases from J, with 11 bases between. The CDR3 sequence: CASSPPLSEQYF. The CDR3 nucleotides are TGTGCCAGCAGTCCCCCACTTAGCGAGCAGTACTTC.

The V call is TRBV10-3, the J call TRBJ2-5; D may be TRBD1 or TRBD2 (5 bases each). V lost 3 bases and J 4 bases, leaving 15 bases between the germline ends. The CDR3 runs 15 residues. Germline-derived CDR1 and CDR2 are ENHRY and SYGVKD. CDR3 amino acids: CAISEWGNEGETQYF. The CDR3 coding sequence is TGTGCCATCAGTGAATGGGGGAACGAGGGAGAGACCCAGTACTTC.

CDR3 region: CASSQGGGNTIYF. CDR3 DNA: TGTGCCAGCAGCCAGGGAGGAGGAAACACCATATATTTT. J is TRBJ1-3 and V is TRBV3-1 (or the pseudogene TRBV3-2); D unresolved. V lost 3 bases to trimming and J lost 4 bases, with 7 bases between them. Germline CDR1 and CDR2: LGHDT and YNNKEL (reference sequence). The CDR3 runs 13 residues.

The J gene is TRBJ1-5, the V gene TRBV28, with D perhaps matching TRBD1 (5 bases). This CDR3 has 14 residues. Germline V gene lookup returns CDR1 MDHEN and CDR2 SYDVKM. Trimming left V 3 bases short and J 7 bases short, with 13 bases between. CDR3 loop: CASSLIKGHQPQHF. The CDR3 region has the DNA TGTGCCAGCAGTTTGATAAAGGGGCACCAGCCCCAGCATTTT.

This clone was found once. This chain links TRBV30 with TRBJ1-2; 10 nucleotides match TRBD1. V was clipped by 4 bases and J by 6 bases; unmatched bases: 8. The CDR3 sequence is 14 residues long. Germline lookup yields CDR1 GTSNPN and CDR2 SVGIG (reference sequence). The CDR3 region is CAWNPPGQGHGYTF. CDR3 sequence (DNA): TGTGCCTGGAACCCCCCGGGACAGGGGCATGGCTACACCTTC.

The chain joins TRBV25-1 to TRBJ2-3; the D gene is possibly TRBD2 (6 bases). Germline V gene sequence: CDR1 MGHDK, CDR2 SYGVNS. The CDR3 is made up of 14 amino acids. The V end was cut by 8 bases, the J end by 0 bases, with 12 bases between. This CDR3 is CASLGGFSTDTQYF. CDR3 bases: TGTGCCAGCCTGGGGGGTTTTAGCACAGATACGCAGTATTTT.

V usage is TRBV4-3 and J usage is TRBJ2-2; TRBD1 is a possible D gene (6 bases). This CDR3 comprises 14 residues. The V end was cut by 4 bases, the J end by 2 bases, with 8 bases between. Looked up from germline, CDR1 is LGHNA and CDR2 is YSLEER. In DNA, the CDR3 is TGCGCCAGCAGCCGGGACACCAACACCGGGGAGCTGTTTTTT. Translated: CASSRDTNTGELFF.

This clone has just one count. V and J are TRBV7-9 and TRBJ1-1; no clear D gene. Trimming cost V 11 bases and J 0 bases, with 10 bases left between them. The germline V gene encodes CDR1 SEHNR and CDR2 FQNEAQ (reference sequence). The CDR3 extends over 12 amino acids. CDR3 DNA: TGTGCCTCCCGGATAATGAACACTGAAGCTTTCTTT. This sequence encodes CASRIMNTEAFF.

V gene TRBV19 combines with J gene TRBJ1-1, with TRBD1 matching 9 bases. V was pared by 6 bases and J by 3 bases, with 11 bases of the junction left unmatched. Germline assignment: CDR1 LNHDA and CDR2 SQIVND (reference sequence). The CDR3 extends over 16 amino acids. This CDR3 is CASSSRTGAAHTEAFF. The CDR3 coding sequence is TGTGCCAGTAGCTCTAGGACAGGGGCCGCACACACTGAAGCTTTCTTT.

This clone was recorded once. The chain links TRBV29-1 to TRBJ2-5; 10 nucleotides line up with TRBD2. The CDR3 spans 15 residues. The J segment lost 1 base and the V segment lost 5 bases, leaving 7 bases of the junction unmatched. Germline lookup yields CDR1 SQVTM and CDR2 ANQGSEA. The CDR3 bases are TGCAGCGTTTCCACGACTAGCGGGTTCCAAGAGACCCAGTACTTC. Translation gives CSVSTTSGFQETQYF.

The V and J genes are TRBV7-8 and TRBJ2-7; no clear D gene. CDR3 length: 13 amino acids. Germline lookup yields CDR1 SGHVS and CDR2 FQNEAQ. Trimming removed 4 bases from V and 3 bases from J, with 10 bases in between. The DNA of the CDR3 is TGTGCCAGCAGCTCCACCTCGGGCTACGAGCAGTACTTC. This sequence encodes CASSSTSGYEQYF.